This TCR beta chain was captured in a study of blood T cell repertoires in COVID-19 (dated by TCRdb to the early 2020s). Broadly, across the study: Collaborator samples came from the United States, Italy and Spain and covered acute and convalescent phases of COVID-19. A freely available public database, intended as a resource for researchers studying the immune response to SARS-CoV-2, is where the repertoires were released. The samples were drawn from two sources: the first 160 participants of the ongoing ImmuneRACE study, and 1,254 subjects contributed by 6 global collaborators. Sample metadata almost always included a de-identified subject ID, COVID-19 status, age in years and sex. The prospective study material was composed of cDNA or gDNA derived from T cells, B-cell-depleted T cells, or PBMCs. Where available, HLA class I and class II types were obtained from metadata supplied by the sample provider rather than from assay-based typing. Subjects who had been exposed to COVID-19, were actively infected with it, or had recovered from it provided the deeply sampled blood TCRbeta repertoires that made up the dataset. Beyond this particular receptor, the publication reports: The amount of clinical and demographic metadata varied by source and participant and was provided uncurated.

Points on this clone: No cognate antigen has been identified for it. No much larger clone exists at a distance of one base, and base qualities are not known.

The germline V gene provides CDR1 SGHRS and CDR2 YFSETQ. The CDR3, from cysteine to phenylalanine, totals 15 residues. The sequence is cut down to CDR3 DNA, 45 bases in frame from base 1. From V the trimming removes 4 bases and from J it removes 1 base, while the gene matches leave 1 base of the junction unaccounted for. TCRbeta CDR3 regions were amplified from genomic DNA by means of the immunoSEQ Assay, a bias-controlled multiplex PCR. Concerning the study's data processing: The number of nucleated cells in each sample was estimated from the amplification of reference gene primers within the assay. Sequence reads were collapsed and filtered to measure the absolute abundance of every unique TCRbeta CDR3 rearrangement. Productive Simpson clonality was computed per sample as the square root of Simpson's diversity index over productive rearrangements. TCRdb stores this immuneACCESS table with in-frame sequences only. Part of the clones is absent; in the studies checked, under half of the shortfall reflects unresolved V genes, and no reason is known for the rest. D and trimming were read from the DNA, whereas the V and J calls and clone size are those reported in that table. Across this sample there are roughly 140,000 clones, with 80% seen only once. Less than 5.5% of the sample is in the top ten clones.

Whole blood was collected in K2EDTA tubes by collaborating institutions according to the institutions' own protocols. For TCRbeta analysis, collaborators shipped samples as frozen whole blood, isolated PBMCs, or DNA extracted from either of those sample types. Rearrangement joined TRBV5-1 to TRBJ1-4, and 10 bases in between align with TRBD1. Sequenced sample: peripheral blood. This TCR derives from a woman aged 50 to 60 with acute or convalescent COVID-19. The nucleotides are TGCGCCAGCAGCCGGACAGGGGGAACTAATGAAAAACTGTTTTTT. This codes for CASSRTGGTNEKLFF.